One sample yielded the 20 T cell receptor beta chains listed below, sequenced in a study of cytomegalovirus exposure and HLA in healthy donors. The PCR used 60 Vbeta and 13 Jbeta primers. Measured with immunoSEQ multiplex PCR; TCRdb has only the in-frame clones, and not every one. The sample contains about 160,000 clones, about 79% of which appear only once. The material sequenced was PBMCs. These receptors were taken from a man aged 50-59 years in good health and CMV-seropositive.

The chain is built from TRBV7-2 and TRBJ1-2; D possibly corresponds to TRBD1 (5 bases). Trimming pared 7 bases from V and 0 bases from J, leaving 12 bases between. CDR1 SGHTA and CDR2 FQGNSA come from the germline V gene. The CDR3 is 14 residues long. The CDR3: CASNRIRTNYGYTF. CDR3 nucleotides: TGTGCCAGCAACAGGATCAGGACTAACTATGGCTACACCTTC.

This chain links TRBV9 with TRBJ2-7; D not certain. Germline-derived CDR1 and CDR2 are SGDLS and YYNGEE. Trimming removed 2 bases at V and 6 bases at J, with 12 bases between. The CDR3 is 13 amino acids. The CDR3 region has the DNA TGTGCCAGCAGCGTTGATGAAGGCGGCGAGCAGTACTTC. Amino acids: CASSVDEGGEQYF.

The genes are TRBV4-1 and TRBJ2-3, with TRBD1 as a possible D gene (5 bases). The CDR3 contains 15 residues. CDR1 and CDR2 (germline): MGHRA, YSYEKL. V gave up 0 bases and J gave up 4 bases, with 11 bases separating them. CDR3 sequence reads: CASSQEMSRADTQYF. The CDR3 region has the DNA TGCGCCAGCAGCCAAGAAATGAGCAGGGCAGATACGCAGTATTTT.

This chain links TRBV4-1 with TRBJ1-1; D is possibly TRBD1 (6 bases). Trimming cost V 6 bases and J 1 base, with 9 bases left between them. The germline CDR1 and CDR2 sequences are MGHRA and YSYEKL. The CDR3 has 13 amino acids. The CDR3 loop reads CASSLGGNTEAFF. The CDR3 region has the DNA TGCGCCAGCAGTTTAGGGGGGAACACTGAAGCTTTCTTT.

The chain couples TRBV10-3 to TRBJ1-1; possibly TRBD1 for D (6 bases). This CDR3 has 13 amino acids. Germline-derived CDR1 and CDR2 are ENHRY and SYGVKD. V lost 8 bases to trimming and J lost 1 base, with 11 bases between them. CDR3 residues: CAIRTEQNTEAFF. The CDR3 region has the DNA TGTGCCATCCGGACAGAACAGAACACTGAAGCTTTCTTT.

This sequence joins TRBV4-1 and TRBJ2-7, with TRBD1 identical over 10 bases. The CDR3 is 15 residues long. With 4 bases clipped from V and 6 bases from J, the junction kept 9 bases outside the gene matches. Germline V gene lookup returns CDR1 MGHRA and CDR2 YSYEKL. The CDR3 here is CASSLRQGAIAEQYF. In nucleotides, the CDR3 is TGCGCCAGCAGCCTTCGACAGGGGGCGATCGCCGAGCAGTACTTC.

V and J are TRBV5-1 and TRBJ2-1; 10 bases map to TRBD2. The CDR3 runs 16 residues. In germline, CDR1 is SGHRS, CDR2 YFSETQ. Losses at the gene ends were 0 bases for V and 4 bases for J; bases not matched to a gene: 4. The CDR3 sequence: CASSLVAGGRYNEQFF. The CDR3 coding sequence is TGCGCCAGCAGCTTGGTAGCGGGGGGAAGGTACAATGAGCAGTTCTTC.

The chain has TRBV27 and TRBJ1-6; 7 nucleotides agree with TRBD1. Germline-derived CDR1 and CDR2 are MNHEY and SMNVEV (reference sequence). The CDR3 is 16 amino acids. V gave up 5 bases and J gave up 9 bases; unmatched junction bases: 13. CDR3: CASSSTGDLWGSPLHF. The CDR3, as DNA: TGTGCCAGCAGTAGTACAGGGGACCTTTGGGGTTCACCCCTCCACTTT.

The chain carries TRBV6-1 and TRBJ1-5; no clear D gene. The germline gives CDR1 MNHNS, CDR2 SASEGT. The ends were cut back, 6 bases at V and 2 bases at J, with 14 bases in the middle. The CDR3 runs 15 residues. The CDR3 is CASSVATAGNQPQHF. CDR3 coding DNA: TGTGCCAGCAGCGTGGCCACCGCGGGCAATCAGCCCCAGCATTTT.

The chain links TRBV7-2 to TRBJ2-7, with 10 positions matching TRBD2. This CDR3 is built from 14 residues. V lost 5 bases to trimming and J lost 2 bases; unmatched junction nucleotides: 3. From germline, CDR1 is SGHTA and CDR2 FQGNSA. CDR3 amino acids: CASSGGTSAYEQYF. Written as DNA, the CDR3 is TGTGCCAGCAGCGGGGGGACTAGCGCCTACGAGCAGTACTTC.

The chain recombines TRBV11-3 with TRBJ2-3, with D maybe TRBD1 (6 bases). This CDR3 comprises 17 residues. Between the trimmed V and J ends, which lost 0 bases and 4 bases, there was a span of 17 bases. Germline V gene data show CDR1 as SGHNT and CDR2 as YENEEA. CDR3 sequence (DNA): TGTGCCAGCAGCTTAGATCAACGGCAGGGGAACTCAGATACGCAGTATTTT. Translating it yields CASSLDQRQGNSDTQYF.

The chain couples TRBV29-1 to TRBJ2-5; possible D gene TRBD2, 6 bases. This CDR3 contains 13 residues. V was pared by 3 bases and J by 2 bases, with 10 bases between. Germline CDR1 and CDR2: SQVTM and ANQGSEA. CDR3: CSVDGTLQETQYF. The CDR3 nucleotides are TGCAGCGTTGATGGGACTTTACAAGAGACCCAGTACTTC.

V usage is TRBV28 and J usage is TRBJ2-1, with D possibly TRBD2 on 7 matching bases. The CDR3 length is 15 residues. Germline lookup yields CDR1 MDHEN and CDR2 SYDVKM. V was pared by 3 bases and J by 0 bases, with 9 bases between. CDR3 sequence reads: CASSLGGGSYNEQFF. The DNA of the CDR3 is TGTGCCAGCAGTTTGGGAGGGGGCTCCTACAATGAGCAGTTCTTC.

The rearrangement links TRBV6-5 to TRBJ2-7, with D hard to call. Trimming took 0 bases from V and 5 from J, leaving 8 bases between them. Per the germline V gene, CDR1 is MNHEY and CDR2 is SVGAGI. CDR3 length equals 13 residues. Here the CDR3 reads CASSYSRVNEQYF. CDR3 bases: TGTGCCAGCAGTTACTCGAGAGTGAACGAGCAGTACTTC.

The chain is built from TRBV25-1 and TRBJ2-3; D might be TRBD1 (5 bases). The V gene's germline CDR1 is MGHDK and CDR2 SYGVNS. V was pared by 2 bases and J by 5 bases, with 14 bases between. The CDR3 runs to 15 residues. For the CDR3, the DNA is TGTGCCAGCAGTGAAGTGCGATGGGGCGTAGATACGCAGTATTTT. Its protein product is CASSEVRWGVDTQYF.

The rearrangement uses TRBV9 and TRBJ2-6; unclear D gene. Per the germline V gene, CDR1 is SGDLS and CDR2 is YYNGEE. Trimming took off 0 bases at V and 1 base at J, with 5 bases between the two ends. The CDR3 extends over 15 amino acids. This CDR3 reads CASSVEPSGANVLTF. The CDR3 DNA reads TGTGCCAGCAGCGTAGAGCCGTCTGGGGCCAACGTCCTGACTTTC.

This rearrangement joins TRBV6-6 to TRBJ2-3, with 9 bases lining up with TRBD2. This CDR3 has 12 amino acids. V lost 6 bases to trimming and J lost 9 bases; unmatched junction nucleotides: 4. In germline, CDR1 is MNHNY, CDR2 SVGAGI (reference sequence). Written as DNA, the CDR3 is TGTGCCAGCAGAGCGGGGGGATTGACGCAGTATTTT. It is translated as CASRAGGLTQYF.

The CDR3 spells CASSIDRQQAYEQYF. In DNA, the CDR3 is TGTGCCAGTAGTATAGATCGTCAACAGGCCTACGAGCAGTACTTC. The chain joins TRBV19 to TRBJ2-7; TRBD1 might be the D (5 bases). The V end lost 0 bases, the J end lost 2 bases, and 11 bases lay between the germline ends. Germline loops: CDR1 LNHDA, CDR2 SQIVND (reference sequence). This CDR3 contains 15 residues.

This clone was recorded once. CDR3 coding DNA: TGTGCCAGCAGCGTGGGCCAGCACACTGAAGCTTTCTTT. Protein: CASSVGQHTEAFF. This chain links TRBV2 with TRBJ1-1; no definite D call. Deletions cut 6 bases from V and 3 bases from J, with 11 bases between. The germline gives CDR1 SNHLY, CDR2 FYNNEI. The CDR3 runs 13 residues.

V is TRBV6-1 and J is TRBJ1-5; 7 bases fit TRBD1. V lost 8 bases and J lost 6; bases outside the gene matches: 7. The CDR3 is 13 amino acids. CDR1 and CDR2 (germline): MNHNS, SASEGT. Here the CDR3 DNA reads TGTGCCAGCCACGAGGGGGCGGGTCAGCCCCAGCATTTT. Translating it yields CASHEGAGQPQHF.